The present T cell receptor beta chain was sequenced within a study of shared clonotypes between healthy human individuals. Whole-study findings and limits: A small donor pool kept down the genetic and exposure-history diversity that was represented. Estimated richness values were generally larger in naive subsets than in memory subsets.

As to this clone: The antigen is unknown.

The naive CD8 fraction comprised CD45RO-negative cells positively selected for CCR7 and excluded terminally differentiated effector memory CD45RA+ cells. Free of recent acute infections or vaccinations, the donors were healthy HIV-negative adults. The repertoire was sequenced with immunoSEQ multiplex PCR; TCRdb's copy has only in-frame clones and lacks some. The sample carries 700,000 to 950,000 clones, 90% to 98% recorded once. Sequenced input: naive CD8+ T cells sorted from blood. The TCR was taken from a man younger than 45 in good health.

The CDR3 loop reads CASSSGREAFF. The CDR3 DNA reads TGTGCCAGCAGTTCCGGGCGGGAAGCTTTCTTT. The chain joins TRBV27 to TRBJ1-1; D gene unclear. V dropped 4 bases and J dropped 8 bases, with 8 bases sitting between them. CDR3 length equals 11 residues. From germline, CDR1 is MNHEY and CDR2 SMNVEV (reference sequence).